This is a list of T cell receptor beta chains from one sample in a study of cytomegalovirus exposure and HLA in healthy donors. The protocol was immunoSEQ multiplex PCR, while the TCRdb copy is restricted to in-frame clones and leaves out a portion. This sample has over 100,000 clones, with 55% to 80% found just once. Sequenced sample: PBMCs. These TCRs come from a woman aged 40 to 50 in good health and CMV-seronegative. Each CDR3 is given with its conserved first and last residue. D genes are given only for firm matches. Rows give clone size only sometimes, using once, few, many, or a class for an expanded clone.

clone size	D gene	V gene	J gene	CDR3 DNA	CDR3 protein
NA	NA	TRBV5-4	TRBJ2-1	TGTGCCAGCAGCTTGGCAACCTACAATGAGCAGTTCTTC	CASSLATYNEQFF
NA	TRBD1	TRBV11-1	TRBJ2-2	TGTGCCAGCAGCTTCCCGGGACAGACCGGGGAGCTGTTTTTT	CASSFPGQTGELFF
NA	TRBD1	TRBV2	TRBJ2-7	TGTGCCACCAAAGTGGGACAGGGGGCCTCCTACGAGCAGTACTTC	CATKVGQGASYEQYF
NA	NA	TRBV15	TRBJ1-5	TGTGCCACCAGCCGGAGCAATCAGCCCCAGCATTTT	CATSRSNQPQHF
NA	TRBD1	TRBV7-8	TRBJ2-2	TGTGCCAGCAGCTTAGGGACAGGGGCGAACACCGGGGAGCTGTTTTTT	CASSLGTGANTGELFF
few	TRBD1	TRBV5-4	TRBJ2-2	TGTGCCAGCAGCCCTCGACAGGGTCACTACACCGGGGAGCTGTTTTTT	CASSPRQGHYTGELFF
NA	TRBD2	TRBV4-1	TRBJ2-2	TGCGCCAGTAGCCATCCCATAGCGGGTGCGAACACCGGGGAGCTGTTTTTT	CASSHPIAGANTGELFF
once	TRBD1	TRBV5-6	TRBJ2-5	TGTGCCAGCAGCTCCATCCAACAGGGGACAGGGGAGACCCAGTACTTC	CASSSIQQGTGETQYF
few	NA	TRBV30	TRBJ2-3	TGTGCCTGGAGGGACAGACGCACAGATACGCAGTATTTT	CAWRDRRTDTQYF
NA	TRBD2	TRBV15	TRBJ2-6	TGTGCCACCGAGTTAGCGGGGGCCCGGGAACGGGCCAACGTCCTGACTTTC	CATELAGARERANVLTF
NA	NA	TRBV28	TRBJ2-7	TGTGCCAGCGTTCACGGGATAAACTCCTACGAGCAGTACTTC	CASVHGINSYEQYF
NA	NA	TRBV7-8	TRBJ1-6	TGTGCCAGCAGCTTAGATAGTTCACCCCTCCACTTT	CASSLDSSPLHF
NA	TRBD1	TRBV6-5	TRBJ1-4	TGTGCCAGCAAGCGACAAGGGGGCAATGAAAAACTGTTTTTT	CASKRQGGNEKLFF
NA	NA	TRBV27	TRBJ2-7	TGTGCCAGCACTCGGGGTCCGGCCTACGAGCAGTACTTC	CASTRGPAYEQYF
few	NA	TRBV6-5	TRBJ2-5	TGTGCCAGCAGTTACGGTTTCGAGGAAAAAGAGACCCAGTACTTC	CASSYGFEEKETQYF
NA	TRBD2	TRBV2	TRBJ2-2	TGTGCCAGCCGCCTTCTAGCGGGGAATGCCGGGGAGCTGTTTTTT	CASRLLAGNAGELFF
NA	TRBD2	TRBV10-1	TRBJ2-5	TGCGCCAGCAGTGCCTCACTAGCGCGGGAGACCCAGTACTTC	CASSASLARETQYF
few	NA	TRBV6-1	TRBJ2-3	TGTGCCAGCAGTGCTTGGCGGGGTAGCACAGATACGCAGTATTTT	CASSAWRGSTDTQYF
NA	NA	TRBV11-3	TRBJ2-1	TGTGCCAGTTCGTTCGGGGGTAGCTCCTACAATGAGCAGTTCTTC	CASSFGGSSYNEQFF
NA	TRBD1	TRBV9	TRBJ1-4	TGTGCCAGCAGCGCTCTGACAGGGCGGCTGCCTAATGAAAAACTGTTTTTT	CASSALTGRLPNEKLFF
NA	TRBD1	TRBV9	TRBJ2-5	TGTGCCAGCAGCCCCAGGGGGCAGGGCGAGACCCAGTACTTC	CASSPRGQGETQYF
NA	NA	TRBV5-1	TRBJ2-5	TGCGCCAGCAGCTTGTTGGGGGGAGAGACCCAGTACTTC	CASSLLGGETQYF
few	TRBD1	TRBV11-2	TRBJ2-3	TGTGCCAGCAGCTTAACCCAGCCGACAGGGGCTAGCGCAGATACGCAGTATTTT	CASSLTQPTGASADTQYF
few	NA	TRBV15	TRBJ2-1	TGTGCCACCAGCCGACACTTTGCCGACCAGGGCGACGAGCAGTTCTTC	CATSRHFADQGDEQFF
NA	NA	TRBV4-3	TRBJ1-2	TGCGCCAGCAGCCAAGAATGGCGGAGCCGGGAAGGCTACACCTTC	CASSQEWRSREGYTF
NA	NA	TRBV27	TRBJ2-7	TGTGCCAGCGGCCCCCCAGGACTAAGGGCCTCCGAGCAGTACTTC	CASGPPGLRASEQYF
few	NA	TRBV5-8	TRBJ1-2	TGTGCCAGCAGCTTGGTCGACAGGAATCAGGGCTACACCTTC	CASSLVDRNQGYTF
few	NA	TRBV29-1	TRBJ2-1	TGCAGCGTTGAAGGAGCAGGGTGGAAATTCTGGGAGCAGTTCTTC	CSVEGAGWKFWEQFF
NA	TRBD1	TRBV19	TRBJ1-5	TGTGCCAGTAGTAGAAGACAGGGAAGGAATCAGCCCCAGCATTTT	CASSRRQGRNQPQHF
NA	NA	TRBV12-2	TRBJ1-4	TGTGCAAGTCGCGGGACAGGGGGAGAGGGTTCTGATGAAAAACTGTTTTTT	CASRGTGGEGSDEKLFF
few	NA	TRBV25-1	TRBJ1-2	TGTGCCAGCAGTGAATCTAATAACTATGGCTACACCTTC	CASSESNNYGYTF